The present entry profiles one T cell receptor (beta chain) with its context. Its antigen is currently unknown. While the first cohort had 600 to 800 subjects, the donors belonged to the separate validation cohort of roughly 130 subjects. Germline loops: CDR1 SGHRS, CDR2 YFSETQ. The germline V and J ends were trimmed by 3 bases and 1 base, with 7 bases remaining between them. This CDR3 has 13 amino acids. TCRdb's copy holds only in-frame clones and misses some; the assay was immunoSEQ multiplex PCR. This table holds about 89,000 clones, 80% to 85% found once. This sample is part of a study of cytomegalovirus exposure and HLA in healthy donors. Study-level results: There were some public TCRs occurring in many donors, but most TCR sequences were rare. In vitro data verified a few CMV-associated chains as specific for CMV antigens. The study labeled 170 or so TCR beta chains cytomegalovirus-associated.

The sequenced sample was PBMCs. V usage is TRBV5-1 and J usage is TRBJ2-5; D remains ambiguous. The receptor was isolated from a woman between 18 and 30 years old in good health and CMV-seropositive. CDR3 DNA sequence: TGCGCCAGCAGCTCGCGGTTCCAAGAGACCCAGTACTTC. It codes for CASSSRFQETQYF.